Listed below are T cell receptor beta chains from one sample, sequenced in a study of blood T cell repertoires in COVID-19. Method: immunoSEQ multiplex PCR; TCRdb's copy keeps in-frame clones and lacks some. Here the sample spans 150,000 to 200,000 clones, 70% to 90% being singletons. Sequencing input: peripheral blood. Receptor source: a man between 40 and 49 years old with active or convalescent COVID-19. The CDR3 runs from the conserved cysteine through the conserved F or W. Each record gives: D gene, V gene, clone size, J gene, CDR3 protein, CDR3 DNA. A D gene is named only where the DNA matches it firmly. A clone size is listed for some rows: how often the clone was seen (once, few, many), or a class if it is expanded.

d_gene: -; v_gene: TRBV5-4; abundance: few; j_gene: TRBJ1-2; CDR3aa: CASLSTDGYTF; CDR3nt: TGTGCCAGCCTCTCTACTGATGGCTACACCTTC
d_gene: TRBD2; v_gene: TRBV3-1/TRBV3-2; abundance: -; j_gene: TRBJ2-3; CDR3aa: CASSQDLSLADTDTQYF; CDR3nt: TGTGCCAGCAGCCAAGATTTAAGTCTAGCGGACACAGATACGCAGTATTTT
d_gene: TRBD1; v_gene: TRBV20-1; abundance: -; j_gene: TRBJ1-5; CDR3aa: CSASLGTGGLGQPQHF; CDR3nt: TGCAGTGCTAGTTTAGGCACAGGGGGCTTGGGCCAGCCCCAGCATTTT
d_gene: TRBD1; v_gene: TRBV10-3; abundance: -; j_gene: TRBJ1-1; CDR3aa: CAIRGDRVNTEAFF; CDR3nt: TGTGCCATCAGGGGGGACAGGGTGAACACTGAAGCTTTCTTT
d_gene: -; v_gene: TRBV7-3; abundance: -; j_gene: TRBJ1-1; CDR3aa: CASSPRGGMGTEAFF; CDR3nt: TGTGCCAGCAGCCCCCGGGGAGGTATGGGCACTGAAGCTTTCTTT
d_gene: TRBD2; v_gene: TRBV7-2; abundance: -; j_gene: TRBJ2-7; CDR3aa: CASSLRLTSGRYEQYF; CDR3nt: TGTGCCAGCAGCCTTAGGTTGACTAGCGGGAGGTACGAGCAGTACTTC
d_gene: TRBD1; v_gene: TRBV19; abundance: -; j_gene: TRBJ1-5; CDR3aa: CASTRATGTGGTLGNQPQHF; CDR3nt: TGTGCCAGTACCCGGGCTACCGGGACAGGGGGCACATTAGGGAATCAGCCCCAGCATTTT
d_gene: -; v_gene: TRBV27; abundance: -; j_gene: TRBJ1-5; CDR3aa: CASSLWGGLYSNQPQHF; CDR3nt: TGTGCCAGCAGTTTATGGGGAGGGCTCTATAGCAATCAGCCCCAGCATTTT
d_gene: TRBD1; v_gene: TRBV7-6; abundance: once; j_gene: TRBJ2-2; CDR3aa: CARRGQGRTGELFF; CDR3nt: TGTGCCAGAAGGGGACAGGGGAGGACCGGGGAGCTGTTTTTT
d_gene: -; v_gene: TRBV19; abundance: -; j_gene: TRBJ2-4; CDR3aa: CASSMLRVPIAKNIQYF; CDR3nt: TGTGCCAGTAGTATGCTACGGGTGCCCATAGCCAAAAACATTCAGTACTTC
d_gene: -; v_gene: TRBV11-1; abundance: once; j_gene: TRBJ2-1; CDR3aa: CASSLGDTRYNEQFF; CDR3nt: TGTGCCAGCAGCTTAGGGGACACTCGATACAATGAGCAGTTCTTC
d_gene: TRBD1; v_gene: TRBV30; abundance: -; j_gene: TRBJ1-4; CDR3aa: CAWNRGGWGEKLFF; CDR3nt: TGTGCCTGGAACAGGGGAGGTTGGGGTGAAAAACTGTTTTTT
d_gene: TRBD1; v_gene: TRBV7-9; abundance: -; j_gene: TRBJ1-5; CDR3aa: CASSLASGTGGPQPQHF; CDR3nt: TGTGCCAGCAGCTTAGCGTCCGGGACAGGGGGCCCTCAGCCCCAGCATTTT
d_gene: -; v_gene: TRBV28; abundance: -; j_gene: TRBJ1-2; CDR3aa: CASSLSYGYTF; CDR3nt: TGTGCCAGCAGTTTATCGTATGGCTACACCTTC
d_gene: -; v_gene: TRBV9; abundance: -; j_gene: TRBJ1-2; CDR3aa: CASSVDQTNYGYTF; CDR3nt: TGTGCCAGCAGCGTAGATCAGACTAACTATGGCTACACCTTC
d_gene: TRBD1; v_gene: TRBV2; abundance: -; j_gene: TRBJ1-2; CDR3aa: CASSDRGRGYGYTF; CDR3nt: TGTGCCAGCAGTGACAGGGGGCGAGGCTATGGCTACACCTTC
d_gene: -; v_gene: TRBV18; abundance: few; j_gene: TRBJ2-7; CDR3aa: CASSPQGSTYEQYF; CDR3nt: TGTGCCAGCTCACCTCAGGGGAGCACCTACGAGCAGTACTTC